This TCR beta chain emerged from a study of blood T cell dynamics during melanoma immunotherapy (dated by TCRdb to about 2020). Regarding the study in general: Patients with metastatic melanoma were treated with first-line pembrolizumab or nivolumab plus ipilimumab as standard of care in the United Kingdom. The training cohort consisted of consecutive patients, while an additional independent group of patients from the same centre was pooled to form an external validation set. To identify early correlates of response, the study profiled peripheral T cell receptor repertoires in patients with metastatic melanoma before and after one cycle of checkpoint inhibitor therapy.

V loses 6 bases, J loses 0 bases, and the germline ends lie 14 bases apart. The CDR3 runs 15 amino acids, cysteine and phenylalanine included. CDR3 DNA only is kept here, 45 bases in frame from base 1. Sequences ENHRY (CDR1) and SYGVKD (CDR2) are obtained from the germline V gene. Per the publication, the time point label means: pre-treatment baseline. Blood was sampled before treatment (T0) and at week 3 (W3), after the first cycle of checkpoint blockade. Except for two patients with rapid clinical progression, response was assessed 12 weeks after the first infusion by RECIST 1.1; disease control meant complete response, partial response or stable disease. Patients with prior systemic cancer treatment, concomitant immunosuppressant therapy or synchronous other active malignancies were excluded. Both bulk PBMC and plasma cell-free DNA were sequenced for TCR beta so that circulating cells and T cell turnover could be tracked. PBMC were isolated from blood with Lymphoprep and SepMate tubes, followed by red cell lysis. QIAamp DNA Blood Mini kits were used to extract DNA from PBMC and sorted T cell subsets.

A word on this clone: Its antigen remains undetermined. The sample holds no much larger clone one base away, and base qualities are not on file.

Study-wide findings and limitations: Patients who later achieved disease control showed a bifurcated PBMC repertoire reorganization at W3, with increased clonality or increased diversity, unlike progressors. The study could not determine whether the T cell clones driving repertoire changes were melanoma-specific or reflected general immune activation. The relatively small sample size was recognized as a factor that could limit how well the results generalize.

Every bulk PBMC sample was loaded with the same fixed amount of about 370 ng of DNA. TCR beta CDR3 sequences were amplified from genomic DNA using the immunoSEQ TCRb Assay kit according to manufacturer instructions. The KAPA Library Quantification Kit for Illumina platforms was used to quantify the pooled libraries by qPCR. Pooled libraries were clustered at roughly 0.6-1.1 pM and sequenced on an Illumina NextSeq 500. The authors processed their data as follows. The TCR data were analyzed using immunoSEQ ANALYZER and the R LymphoSeq package. A rearrangement efficiency score was calculated as productive divided by the sum of productive and non-productive CDR3 sequences. Clonality was measured with the Gini coefficient and diversity with the Renyi index at alpha=1, compared pairwise between timepoints within each patient. In LymphoSeq, clonal relatedness was computed with an edit distance of 3 and repertoire similarity was computed with the Bhattacharyya coefficient. To classify response, a linear discriminant analysis based on week-3 changes in clonality and diversity was built using the R MASS and caret packages. In its TCRdb copy, this immuneACCESS table keeps in-frame sequences only and misses some clones. Where compared with another copy, unresolved V genes explain less than half of these, and the others have no known cause. The V and J calls and the clone size are those of that table, but D and trimming were determined from the DNA. This sample comprises under 15,000 clones, 70% to 90% of them detected only once. About 4.4% of the sample comes from the top ten.

This receptor chain uses TRBV10-3 and TRBJ1-1; too little of a D gene remains to name it. The TCR was taken from a human donor with melanoma. Sequencing was performed on blood, taken from a patient treated with checkpoint blockade. This receptor has the CDR3 CAIRRGGHLNTEAFF. The DNA sequence is as follows: TGTGCCATCAGGCGAGGTGGGCATTTGAACACTGAAGCTTTCTTT.